Included here is one T cell receptor (beta chain) sequence, with context. This record belongs to a study of T cell responses to AZD1222 COVID-19 vaccine. CDR1 and CDR2 (germline): SGDLS, YYNGEE. The CDR3 runs to 16 residues. The V and J ends lost 0 bases and 1 base, in that order; junction bases with no gene match: 6. Profiling relied on immunoSEQ multiplex PCR, and the TCRdb table lists in-frame clones only, not all of them. Among approximately 170,000 clones listed, around 90% were seen once. The chain links TRBV9 to TRBJ2-7; 8 nucleotides agree with TRBD2. The TCR sequence derives from an adult in good health. The specimen was peripheral blood, collected on day 0 of AZD1222 vaccination. In nucleotides, the CDR3 is TGTGCCAGCAGCGTAGCTGGACTAGCCGCTTCCTACGAGCAGTACTTC. This gives the protein CASSVAGLAASYEQYF.